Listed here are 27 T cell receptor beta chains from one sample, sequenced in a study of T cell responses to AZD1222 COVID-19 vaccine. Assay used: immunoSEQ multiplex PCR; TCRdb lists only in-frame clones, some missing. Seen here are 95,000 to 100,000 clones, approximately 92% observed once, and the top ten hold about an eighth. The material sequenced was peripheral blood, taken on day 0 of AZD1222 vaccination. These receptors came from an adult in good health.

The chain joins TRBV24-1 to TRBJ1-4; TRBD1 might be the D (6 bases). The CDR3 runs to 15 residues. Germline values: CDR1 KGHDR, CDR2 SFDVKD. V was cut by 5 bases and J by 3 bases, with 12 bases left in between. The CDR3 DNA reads TGTGCCACCAGTGCGTCCGGGGGCTCTAATGAAAAACTGTTTTTT. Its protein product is CATSASGGSNEKLFF.

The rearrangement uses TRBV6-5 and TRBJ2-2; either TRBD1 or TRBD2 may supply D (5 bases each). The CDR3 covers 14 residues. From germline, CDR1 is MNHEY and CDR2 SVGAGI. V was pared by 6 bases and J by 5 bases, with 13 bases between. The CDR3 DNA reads TGTGCCAGCAGGGGGCAAACGGGGACCGGGGAGCTGTTTTTT. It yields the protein CASRGQTGTGELFF.

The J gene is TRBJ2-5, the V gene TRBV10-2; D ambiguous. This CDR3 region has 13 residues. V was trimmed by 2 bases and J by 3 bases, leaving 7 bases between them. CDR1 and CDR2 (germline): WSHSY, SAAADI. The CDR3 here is CASSEPGKETQYF. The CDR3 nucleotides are TGCGCCAGCAGTGAGCCAGGTAAAGAGACCCAGTACTTC.

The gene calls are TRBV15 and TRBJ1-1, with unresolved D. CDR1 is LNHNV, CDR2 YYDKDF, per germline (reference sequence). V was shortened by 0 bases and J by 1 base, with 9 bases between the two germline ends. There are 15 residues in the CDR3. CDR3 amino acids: CATSREGASNTEAFF. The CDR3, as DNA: TGTGCCACCAGCAGAGAGGGTGCATCGAACACTGAAGCTTTCTTT.

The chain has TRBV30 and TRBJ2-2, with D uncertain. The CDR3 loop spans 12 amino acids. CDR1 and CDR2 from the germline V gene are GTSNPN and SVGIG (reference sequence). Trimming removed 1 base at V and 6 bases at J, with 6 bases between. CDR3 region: CAWSGEAGELFF. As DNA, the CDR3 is TGTGCCTGGAGTGGGGAAGCCGGGGAGCTGTTTTTT.

The CDR3 protein is CSAREGDTQYF. CDR3 nucleotides: TGCAGTGCTAGAGAGGGCGATACGCAGTATTTT. This chain joins TRBV20-1 and TRBJ2-3; D is undetermined. The CDR3 loop spans 11 amino acids. V dropped 0 bases and J dropped 6 bases, with 4 bases sitting between them. Germline CDR1 and CDR2: DFQATT and SNEGSKA (reference sequence).

The DNA of the CDR3 is TGCGCCAGCAGCCAAGACCCGGGAGAGCAGTACTTC. Its protein product is CASSQDPGEQYF. This chain connects TRBV4-1 to TRBJ2-7; perhaps TRBD2 as D (5 bases). The length of the CDR3 is 12 residues. V was shortened by 0 bases and J by 7 bases, with 7 bases between the two germline ends. Germline values: CDR1 MGHRA, CDR2 YSYEKL.

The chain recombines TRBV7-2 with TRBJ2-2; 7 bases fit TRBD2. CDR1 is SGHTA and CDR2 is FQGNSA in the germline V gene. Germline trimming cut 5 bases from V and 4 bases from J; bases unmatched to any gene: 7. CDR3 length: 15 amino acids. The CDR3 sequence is CASSQLSGGTGELFF. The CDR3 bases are TGTGCCAGCAGCCAGCTGTCGGGGGGCACCGGGGAGCTGTTTTTT. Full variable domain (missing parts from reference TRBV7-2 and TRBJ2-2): GAGVSQSPSNKVTEKGKDVELRCDPISGHTALYWYRQSLGQGLEFLIYFQGNSAPDKSGLPSDRFSAERTGGSVSTLTIQRTQQEDSAVYLCASSQLSGGTGELFFGEGSRLTVL.

The CDR3 here is CASSLGGAYQPQHF. CDR3 bases: TGTGCCAGCAGCCTTGGAGGGGCTTATCAGCCCCAGCATTTT. This sequence joins TRBV3-1 (or the pseudogene TRBV3-2) and TRBJ1-5; D might be TRBD1 (5 bases). The germline V gene encodes CDR1 LGHDT and CDR2 YNNKEL (reference sequence). The CDR3 sequence is 14 residues long. Trimming removed 4 bases from V and 5 bases from J, with 12 bases in between.

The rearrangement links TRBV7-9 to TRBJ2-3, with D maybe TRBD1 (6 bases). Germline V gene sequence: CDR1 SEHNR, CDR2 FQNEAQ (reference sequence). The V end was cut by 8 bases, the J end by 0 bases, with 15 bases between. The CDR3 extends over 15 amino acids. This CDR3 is CASHWGRLSTDTQYF. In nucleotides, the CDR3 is TGTGCCAGCCACTGGGGGCGCCTAAGCACAGATACGCAGTATTTT. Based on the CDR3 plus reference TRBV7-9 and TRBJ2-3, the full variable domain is DTGVSQNPRHKITKRGQNVTFRCDPISEHNRLYWYRQTLGQGPEFLTYFQNEAQLEKSRLLSDRFSAERPKGSFSTLEIQRTEQGDSAMYLCASHWGRLSTDTQYFGPGTRLTVL.

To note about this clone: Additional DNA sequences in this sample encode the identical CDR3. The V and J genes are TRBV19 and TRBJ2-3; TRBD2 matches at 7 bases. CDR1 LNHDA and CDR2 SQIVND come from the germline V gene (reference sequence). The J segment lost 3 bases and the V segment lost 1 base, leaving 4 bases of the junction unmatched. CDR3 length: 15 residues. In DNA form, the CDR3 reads TGTGCCAGTAGTATAGGTGGGGGAGGGACAGATACGCAGTATTTT. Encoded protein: CASSIGGGGTDTQYF.

The CDR3 here is CASSLGVGNSPLHF. The CDR3 region has the DNA TGTGCCAGCAGCTTGGGGGTGGGGAATTCACCCCTCCACTTT. The chain links TRBV5-4 to TRBJ1-6, with D uncertain. This CDR3 contains 14 residues. Germline V gives CDR1 SGHNT, CDR2 YYREEE (reference sequence). V shed 0 bases and J shed 7 bases, with 8 bases lying between them.

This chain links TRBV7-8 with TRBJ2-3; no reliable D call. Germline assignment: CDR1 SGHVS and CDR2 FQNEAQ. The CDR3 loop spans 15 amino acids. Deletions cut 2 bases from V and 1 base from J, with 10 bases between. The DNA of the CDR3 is TGTGCCAGCAGCTTATTGGCCGTTGGCACAGATACGCAGTATTTT. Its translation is CASSLLAVGTDTQYF.

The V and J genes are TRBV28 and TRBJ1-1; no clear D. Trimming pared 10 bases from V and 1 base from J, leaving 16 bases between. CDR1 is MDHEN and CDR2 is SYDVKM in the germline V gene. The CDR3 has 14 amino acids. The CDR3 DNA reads TGTGCCACCCAACATACGCCGCGGAACACTGAAGCTTTCTTT. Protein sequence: CATQHTPRNTEAFF.

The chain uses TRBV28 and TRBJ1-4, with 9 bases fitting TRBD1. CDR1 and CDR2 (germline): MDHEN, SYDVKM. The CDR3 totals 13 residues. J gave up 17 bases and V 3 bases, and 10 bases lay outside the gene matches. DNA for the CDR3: TGTGCCAGCAGTTTCGGGACAGGGCCGTTACGATTTTTT. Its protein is CASSFGTGPLRFF. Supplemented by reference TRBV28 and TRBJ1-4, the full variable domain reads DVKVTQSSRYLVKRTGEKVFLECVQDMDHENMFWYRQDPGLGLRLIYFSYDVKMKEKGDIPEGYSVSREKKERFSLILESASTNQTSMYLCASSFGTGPLRFFGSGTQLSVL.

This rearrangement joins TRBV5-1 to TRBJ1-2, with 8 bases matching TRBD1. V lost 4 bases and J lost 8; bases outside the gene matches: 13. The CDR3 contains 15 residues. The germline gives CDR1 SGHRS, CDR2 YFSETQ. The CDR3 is CASSPTPTGEDGYTF. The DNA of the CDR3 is TGCGCCAGCAGCCCTACCCCGACAGGGGAGGACGGCTACACCTTC.

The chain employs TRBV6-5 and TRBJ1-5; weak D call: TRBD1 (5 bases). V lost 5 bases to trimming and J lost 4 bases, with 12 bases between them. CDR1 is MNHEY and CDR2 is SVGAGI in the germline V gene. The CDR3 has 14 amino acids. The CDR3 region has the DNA TGTGCCAGCAGTCTGGGGCGGGAGAATCAGCCCCAGCATTTT. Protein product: CASSLGRENQPQHF.

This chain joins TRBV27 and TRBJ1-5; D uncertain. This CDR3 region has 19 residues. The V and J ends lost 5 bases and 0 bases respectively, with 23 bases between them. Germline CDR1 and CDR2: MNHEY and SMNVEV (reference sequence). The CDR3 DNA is TGTGCCAGCAGTCCTCGTGCAACACAGAAAGATTATAGCAATCAGCCCCAGCATTTT. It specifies CASSPRATQKDYSNQPQHF.

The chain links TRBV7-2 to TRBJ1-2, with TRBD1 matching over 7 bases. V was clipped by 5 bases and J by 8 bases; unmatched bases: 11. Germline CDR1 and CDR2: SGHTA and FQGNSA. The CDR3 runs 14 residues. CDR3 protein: CASSKLTGVGGYTF. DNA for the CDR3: TGTGCCAGCAGCAAGTTAACAGGGGTCGGGGGCTACACCTTC.

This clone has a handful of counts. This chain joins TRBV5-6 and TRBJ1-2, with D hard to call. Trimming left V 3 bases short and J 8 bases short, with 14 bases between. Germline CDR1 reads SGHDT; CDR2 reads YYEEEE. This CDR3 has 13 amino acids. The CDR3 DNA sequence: TGTGCCAGCAGCTCCCCGTCCGTAAGGGGCTACACCTTC. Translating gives CASSSPSVRGYTF.

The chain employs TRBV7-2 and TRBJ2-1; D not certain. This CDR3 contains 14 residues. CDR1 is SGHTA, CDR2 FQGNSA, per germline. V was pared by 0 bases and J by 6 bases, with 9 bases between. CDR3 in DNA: TGTGCCAGCAGCTTAGCGGTAAGATCCAATGAGCAGTTCTTC. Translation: CASSLAVRSNEQFF.

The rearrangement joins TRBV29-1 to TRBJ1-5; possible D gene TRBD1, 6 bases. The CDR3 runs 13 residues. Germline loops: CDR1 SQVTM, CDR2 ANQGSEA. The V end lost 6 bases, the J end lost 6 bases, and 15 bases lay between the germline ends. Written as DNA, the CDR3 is TGCAGCGTGGAACAGGGTCTTGGTCAGCCCCAGCATTTT. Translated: CSVEQGLGQPQHF. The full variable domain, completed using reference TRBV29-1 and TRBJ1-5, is SAVISQKPSRDICQRGTSLTIQCQVDSQVTMMFWYRQQPGQSLTLIATANQGSEATYESGFVIDKFPISRPNLTFSTLTVSNMSPEDSSIYLCSVEQGLGQPQHFGDGTRLSIL.

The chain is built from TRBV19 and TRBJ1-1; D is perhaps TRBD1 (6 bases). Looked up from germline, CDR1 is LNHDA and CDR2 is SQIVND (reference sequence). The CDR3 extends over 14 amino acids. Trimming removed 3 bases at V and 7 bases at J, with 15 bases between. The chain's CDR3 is CASSITQGGGEAFF. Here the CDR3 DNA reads TGTGCCAGTAGTATCACACAGGGAGGCGGTGAAGCTTTCTTT.

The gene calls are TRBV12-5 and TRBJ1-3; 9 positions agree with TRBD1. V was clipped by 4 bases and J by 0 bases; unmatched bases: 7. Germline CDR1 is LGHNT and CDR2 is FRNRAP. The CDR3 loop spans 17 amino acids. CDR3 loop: CASGYPDRGDSGNTIYF. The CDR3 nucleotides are TGTGCTAGTGGTTACCCGGACAGGGGCGACTCTGGAAACACCATATATTTT.

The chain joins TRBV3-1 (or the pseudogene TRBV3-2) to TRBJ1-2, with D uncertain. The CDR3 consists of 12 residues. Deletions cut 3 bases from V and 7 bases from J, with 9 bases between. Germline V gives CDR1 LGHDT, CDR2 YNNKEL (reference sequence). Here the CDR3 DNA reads TGTGCCAGCAGCCACGGAATAGGTGGCTACACCTTC. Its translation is CASSHGIGGYTF.

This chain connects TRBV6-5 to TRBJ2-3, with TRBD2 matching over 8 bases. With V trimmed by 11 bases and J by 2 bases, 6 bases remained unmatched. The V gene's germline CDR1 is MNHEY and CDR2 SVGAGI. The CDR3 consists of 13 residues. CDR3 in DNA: TGTGCCTCCCGGGGGGGAATCACAGATACGCAGTATTTT. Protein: CASRGGITDTQYF.

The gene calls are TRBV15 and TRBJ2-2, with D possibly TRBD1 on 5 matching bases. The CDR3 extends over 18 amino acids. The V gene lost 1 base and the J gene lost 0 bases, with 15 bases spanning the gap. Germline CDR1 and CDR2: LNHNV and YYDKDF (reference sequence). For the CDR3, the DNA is TGTGCCACCAGCAGAGTTCCCTTGGACATTGCGAACACCGGGGAGCTGTTTTTT. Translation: CATSRVPLDIANTGELFF.